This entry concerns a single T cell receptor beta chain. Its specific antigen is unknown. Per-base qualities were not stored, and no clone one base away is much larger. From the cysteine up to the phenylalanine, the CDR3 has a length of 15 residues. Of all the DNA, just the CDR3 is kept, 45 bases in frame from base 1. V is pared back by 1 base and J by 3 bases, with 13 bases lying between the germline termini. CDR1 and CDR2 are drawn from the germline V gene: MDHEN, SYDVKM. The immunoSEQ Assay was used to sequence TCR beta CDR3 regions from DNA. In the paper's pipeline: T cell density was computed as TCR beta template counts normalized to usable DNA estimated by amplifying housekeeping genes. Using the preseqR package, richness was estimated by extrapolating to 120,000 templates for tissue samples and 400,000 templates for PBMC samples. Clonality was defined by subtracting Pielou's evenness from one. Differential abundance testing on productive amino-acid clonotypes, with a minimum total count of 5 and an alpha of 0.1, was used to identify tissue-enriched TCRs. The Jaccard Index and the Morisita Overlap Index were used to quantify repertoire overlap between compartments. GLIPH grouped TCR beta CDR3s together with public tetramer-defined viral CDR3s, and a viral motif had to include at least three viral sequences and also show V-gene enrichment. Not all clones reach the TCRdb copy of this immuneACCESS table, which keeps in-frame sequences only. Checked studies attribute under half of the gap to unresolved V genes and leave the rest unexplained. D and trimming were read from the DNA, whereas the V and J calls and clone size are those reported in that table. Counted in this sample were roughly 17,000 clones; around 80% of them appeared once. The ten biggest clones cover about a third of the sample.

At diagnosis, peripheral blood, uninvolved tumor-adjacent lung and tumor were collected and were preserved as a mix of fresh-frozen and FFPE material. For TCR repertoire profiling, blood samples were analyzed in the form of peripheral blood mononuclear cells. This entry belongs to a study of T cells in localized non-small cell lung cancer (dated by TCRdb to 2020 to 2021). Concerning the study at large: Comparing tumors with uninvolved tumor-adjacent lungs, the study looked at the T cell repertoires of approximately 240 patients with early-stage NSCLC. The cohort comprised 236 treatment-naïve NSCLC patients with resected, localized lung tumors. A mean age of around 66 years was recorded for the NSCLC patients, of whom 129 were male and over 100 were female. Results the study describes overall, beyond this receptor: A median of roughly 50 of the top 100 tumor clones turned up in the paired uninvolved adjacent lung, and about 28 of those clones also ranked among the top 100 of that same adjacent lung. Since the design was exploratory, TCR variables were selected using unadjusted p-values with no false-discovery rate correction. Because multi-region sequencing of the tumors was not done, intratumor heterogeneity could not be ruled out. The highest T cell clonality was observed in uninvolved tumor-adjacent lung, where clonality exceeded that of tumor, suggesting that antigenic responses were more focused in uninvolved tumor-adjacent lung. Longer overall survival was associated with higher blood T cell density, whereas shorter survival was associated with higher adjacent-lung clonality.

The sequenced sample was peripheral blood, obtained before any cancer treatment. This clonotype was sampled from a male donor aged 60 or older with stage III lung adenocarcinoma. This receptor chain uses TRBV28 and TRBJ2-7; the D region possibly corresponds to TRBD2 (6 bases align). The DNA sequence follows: TGTGCCAGCAGTTTATACGGCGGGGCTAACTACGAGCAGTACTTC. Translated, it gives CASSLYGGANYEQYF.